A selection of T cell receptor beta chains follows, all from one sample in a study of cytomegalovirus exposure and HLA in healthy donors. The method was immunoSEQ multiplex PCR; TCRdb's version includes in-frame clones alone and lacks a portion of them. The sample yields about 130,000 clones, roughly 79% seen once. The specimen sequenced was PBMCs. Source of these receptors: a man between 18 and 35 years old in good health and CMV-seronegative. The CDR3 runs from the conserved cysteine through the conserved F or W. Fields, in order: J gene, V gene, D gene, clone size, CDR3 protein, CDR3 DNA. The D gene is left open where the match is weak. Size is omitted from some rows. Given values are once, few, many or a class for expanded clones.

TRBJ1-3	TRBV10-3	-	once	CAIGSSGNTIYF	TGTGCCATCGGGAGCTCTGGAAACACCATATATTTT
TRBJ1-1	TRBV5-6	-	-	CASSFKIAGAVMNTEAFF	TGTGCCAGCAGCTTTAAGATTGCAGGGGCCGTCATGAACACTGAAGCTTTCTTT
TRBJ2-7	TRBV25-1	-	-	CASSAWGGPYEQYF	TGTGCCAGCAGTGCATGGGGGGGGCCCTACGAGCAGTACTTC
TRBJ1-6	TRBV5-1	-	-	CASSLGEGTFRGSYNSPLHF	TGCGCCAGCAGCTTGGGAGAGGGAACTTTCAGGGGCTCCTATAATTCACCCCTCCACTTT
TRBJ2-2	TRBV7-9	TRBD2	once	CASSPYPTSGNTGELFF	TGTGCCAGCAGCCCATACCCGACTAGCGGGAACACCGGGGAGCTGTTTTTT
TRBJ1-1	TRBV27	TRBD1	-	CASRLQGAYNTEAFF	TGTGCCAGCAGACTACAGGGGGCCTATAACACTGAAGCTTTCTTT
TRBJ2-1	TRBV6-4	-	-	CASSDSRTRGNEQFF	TGTGCCAGCAGTGACTCGAGGACTAGGGGGAATGAGCAGTTCTTC
TRBJ1-2	TRBV4-3	TRBD1	once	CASSPDRDSGYTF	TGCGCCAGCAGCCCGGACAGGGACTCCGGCTACACCTTC
TRBJ1-6	TRBV9	-	-	CASSELQGRVPLHF	TGTGCCAGCAGCGAATTACAGGGACGGGTACCCCTCCACTTT
TRBJ2-3	TRBV23-1	-	-	CASGTIRRNTDTQYF	TGCGCCAGCGGGACAATCAGAAGGAACACAGATACGCAGTATTTT
TRBJ2-3	TRBV2	-	-	CASSVRGRNTDTQYF	TGTGCCAGCAGTGTTCGGGGTCGGAACACAGATACGCAGTATTTT
TRBJ2-1	TRBV20-1	-	once	CSARPDSEQFF	TGCAGTGCTAGACCAGACAGCGAGCAGTTCTTC
TRBJ1-5	TRBV6-1	-	-	CASTLQGNQPQHF	TGTGCCAGCACCCTCCAGGGAAATCAGCCCCAGCATTTT
TRBJ1-2	TRBV2	-	-	CAQIEGVGYTF	TGTGCCCAGATCGAGGGGGTTGGCTACACCTTC
TRBJ1-6	TRBV6-1	TRBD1	-	CASRDRGSSPLHF	TGTGCCAGCAGAGACAGGGGGTCTTCACCCCTCCACTTT
TRBJ1-5	TRBV29-1	-	few	CSVRGNDNQPQHF	TGCAGCGTCCGGGGGAATGACAATCAGCCCCAGCATTTT
TRBJ2-1	TRBV14	-	-	CASSQPGVISSYNEQFF	TGTGCCAGCAGCCAACCGGGAGTGATAAGCTCCTACAATGAGCAGTTCTTC
TRBJ2-7	TRBV27	TRBD1	-	CASSLQGDLYEQYF	TGTGCCAGCAGTTTACAGGGGGATCTCTACGAGCAGTACTTC
TRBJ1-1	TRBV30	-	-	CAWSVKEATEAFF	TGTGCCTGGAGTGTCAAAGAAGCCACTGAAGCTTTCTTT
TRBJ1-5	TRBV4-2	-	-	CASSQDPLVARGAVDSNQPQHF	TGTGCCAGCAGCCAAGACCCACTAGTGGCGAGAGGTGCGGTTGATAGCAATCAGCCCCAGCATTTT
TRBJ2-3	TRBV7-2	-	-	CASSLQGYTEDTQYF	TGTGCCAGCAGCCTCCAGGGGTACACAGAGGATACGCAGTATTTT
TRBJ2-2	TRBV29-1	-	-	CSVCFGGNTGELLF	TGCAGCGTTTGTTTTGGGGGGAACACCGGGGAGCTGCTTTTT
TRBJ2-3	TRBV4-1	-	-	CASSQYGTSTDTQYF	TGCGCCAGCAGCCAATACGGGACTAGCACAGATACGCAGTATTTT
TRBJ1-5	TRBV19	TRBD1	-	CASHSPGTANQPQHF	TGTGCCAGTCACAGCCCCGGGACAGCTAATCAGCCCCAGCATTTT
TRBJ1-1	TRBV14	TRBD1	-	CASSQDRGIEAFF	TGTGCCAGCAGCCAAGACAGGGGGATCGAAGCTTTCTTT
TRBJ1-2	TRBV5-1	TRBD1	once	CASSFWGDRGNYGYTF	TGCGCCAGCAGCTTTTGGGGGGACAGGGGGAACTATGGCTACACCTTC
TRBJ2-7	TRBV10-2	TRBD2	-	CASSEVSGGRSYEQYF	TGCGCCAGCAGTGAGGTTAGCGGGGGCCGTTCCTACGAGCAGTACTTC
TRBJ1-3	TRBV9	-	-	CASAQGAGKNSGNTIYF	TGTGCCAGCGCCCAAGGTGCAGGGAAAAACTCTGGAAACACCATATATTTT
TRBJ2-7	TRBV2	-	-	CASSFDSYEQYF	TGTGCCAGCAGTTTCGATAGCTACGAGCAGTACTTC
TRBJ1-2	TRBV10-3	TRBD1	-	CAISDRDRANPNYGYTF	TGTGCCATCAGTGATAGGGACAGGGCAAATCCTAACTATGGCTACACCTTC
TRBJ2-1	TRBV28	-	-	CASQSTWGVGYNEQFF	TGTGCCAGCCAATCGACTTGGGGGGTCGGGTACAATGAGCAGTTCTTC
TRBJ1-3	TRBV5-6	TRBD1	-	CASRARDRGLVDWKDTIYF	TGTGCCAGCAGGGCCCGGGACAGGGGGCTAGTCGACTGGAAGGACACCATATATTTT
TRBJ1-1	TRBV7-9	TRBD1	-	CASSSRTGDVLAFF	TGTGCCAGCAGCTCGAGGACAGGGGACGTATTGGCTTTCTTT
TRBJ1-2	TRBV30	TRBD1	-	CAWSHPLGTVPANYGYTF	TGTGCCTGGAGTCACCCCCTCGGGACAGTCCCTGCTAACTATGGCTACACCTTC
TRBJ1-2	TRBV15	-	few	CATSRVMGSGQGYGYTF	TGTGCCACCAGCAGAGTAATGGGGTCCGGGCAGGGCTATGGCTACACCTTC
TRBJ1-2	TRBV28	-	-	CASSPAGSTRYGYTF	TGTGCCAGCAGCCCCGCAGGGTCGACACGCTATGGCTACACCTTC
TRBJ1-2	TRBV5-1	TRBD1	-	CASSLGDRVYGYTF	TGCGCCAGCAGCTTGGGGGACAGAGTCTATGGCTACACCTTC
TRBJ1-5	TRBV30	-	few	CAWGREGSQPQHF	TGTGCCTGGGGGAGGGAGGGATCCCAGCCCCAGCATTTT
TRBJ1-5	TRBV19	-	-	CASSGLLGPNQPQHF	TGTGCCAGTAGTGGATTGTTGGGGCCCAATCAGCCCCAGCATTTT
TRBJ1-2	TRBV5-1	-	-	CASSLDPVYGYTF	TGCGCCAGCAGCTTGGATCCCGTTTATGGCTACACCTTC
TRBJ2-1	TRBV4-1	TRBD2	once	CASSQVALAGKLREQFF	TGCGCCAGCAGCCAAGTGGCACTAGCGGGGAAATTGAGAGAGCAGTTCTTC
TRBJ1-4	TRBV4-1	-	many	CASSPTRGNEKLFF	TGCGCCAGCAGCCCTACGCGGGGAAATGAAAAACTGTTTTTT
TRBJ1-6	TRBV13	-	few	CASSFRRGTNSPLHF	TGTGCCAGCAGCTTCCGACGGGGAACGAATTCACCCCTCCACTTT
TRBJ2-1	TRBV7-3	TRBD2	once	CASSSRTSGNSNEQFF	TGTGCCAGCAGCTCTCGGACTAGCGGGAACTCCAATGAGCAGTTCTTC
TRBJ2-7	TRBV27	TRBD1	-	CASRYSGTGGVYEQYF	TGTGCCAGCAGATACTCCGGGACAGGGGGGGTTTACGAGCAGTACTTC